Here is one TCR beta chain with its context. Per the original data handling: From reference gene primer amplification, estimates of nucleated cell counts were derived. Repertoires were generated with immunoSEQ multiplex PCR, while TCRdb's copy carries only in-frame clones and drops some. V and J calls and clone size come straight from that table; D and trimming were deduced from the DNA. Of about 240,000 clones listed, over 75% were seen once; the top ten hold approximately 2%. This specimen belongs to a study of blood T cell repertoires in COVID-19. Study details: Sites across the United States, Italy and Spain contributed samples from acute and convalescent COVID-19. PBMCs, B-cell-depleted T cells, or T cells were the source of the cDNA or gDNA that made up the material.

The germline V gene has CDR1 MGHRA and CDR2 YSYEKL. The CDR3 totals 15 residues. V was trimmed by 4 bases and J by 8 bases, leaving 18 bases between them. This clonotype originated in a man under 40 who had recovered from COVID-19. The chain links TRBV4-1 to TRBJ2-1; D is possibly TRBD2 (7 bases). The specimen was peripheral blood. The CDR3 DNA follows: TGCGCCAGCAGCCGTGGTCCCGGGGGGCGAGATGAGCAGTTCTTC. As protein: CASSRGPGGRDEQFF.